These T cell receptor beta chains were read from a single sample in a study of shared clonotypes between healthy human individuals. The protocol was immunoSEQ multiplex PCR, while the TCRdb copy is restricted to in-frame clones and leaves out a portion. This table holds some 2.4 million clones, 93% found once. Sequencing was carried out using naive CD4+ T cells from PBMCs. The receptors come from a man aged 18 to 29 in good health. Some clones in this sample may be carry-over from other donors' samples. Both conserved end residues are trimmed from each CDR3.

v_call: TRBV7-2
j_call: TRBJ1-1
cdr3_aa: ASSLDPGYTEAF

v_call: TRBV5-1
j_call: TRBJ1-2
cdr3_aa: ASSLEGPYGYT

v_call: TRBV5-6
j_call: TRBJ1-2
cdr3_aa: ASSSFGTGVGYT

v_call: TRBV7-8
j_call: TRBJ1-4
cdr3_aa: ASSLAPYSEKLF

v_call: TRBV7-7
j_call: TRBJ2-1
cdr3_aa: ASSPWVSAGNNEQF

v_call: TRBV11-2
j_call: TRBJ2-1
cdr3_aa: ASSLVGVESSYNEQF

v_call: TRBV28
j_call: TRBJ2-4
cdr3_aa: ASSPVWGTKNIQY

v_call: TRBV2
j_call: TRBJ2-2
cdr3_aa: ASSENGRNTGELF

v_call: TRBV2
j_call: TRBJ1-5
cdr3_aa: ASSETGTEFNQPQH

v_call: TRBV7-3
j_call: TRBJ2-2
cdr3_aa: ASSMTRTGELF

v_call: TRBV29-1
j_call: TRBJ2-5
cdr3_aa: SVERGNGQETQY

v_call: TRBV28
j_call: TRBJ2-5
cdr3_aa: ASSLIRTVVKTQY

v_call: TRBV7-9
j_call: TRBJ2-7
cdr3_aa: ASSLGQVEQY

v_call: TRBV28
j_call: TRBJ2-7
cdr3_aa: ASSRGGTNSYEQY

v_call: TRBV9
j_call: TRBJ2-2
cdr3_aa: ASSVVGNHFIDTGELF

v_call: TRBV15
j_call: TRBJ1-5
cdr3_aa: ATSFSGTLGHQPQH

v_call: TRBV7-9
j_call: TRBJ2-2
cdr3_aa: ASSETGATGELF

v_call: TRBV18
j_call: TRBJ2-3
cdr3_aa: ASSDTLRDSGNTDTQY

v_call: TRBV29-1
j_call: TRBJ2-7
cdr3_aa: STSQGSSYEQY

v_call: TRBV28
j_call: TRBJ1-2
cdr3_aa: ASSSRVYGYT

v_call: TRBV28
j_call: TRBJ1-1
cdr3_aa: ASSLRTGGNTEAF

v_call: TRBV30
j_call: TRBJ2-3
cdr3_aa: AWSVRRTDTQY

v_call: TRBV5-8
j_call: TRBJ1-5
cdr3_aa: ASSLVGRQPQH

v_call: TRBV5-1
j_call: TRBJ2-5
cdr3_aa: ASSPGWAGRVQETQY

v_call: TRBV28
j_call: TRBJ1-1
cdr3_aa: ASSSLGDRGLMNTEAF

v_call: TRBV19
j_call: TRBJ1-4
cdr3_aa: ASSPNRQGPNEKLF

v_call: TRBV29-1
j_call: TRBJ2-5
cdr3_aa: SVDGRLWETQY

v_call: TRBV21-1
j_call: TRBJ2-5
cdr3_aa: GGRGVDQY

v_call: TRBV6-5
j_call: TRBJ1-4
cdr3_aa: ASSRLDRGREKLF

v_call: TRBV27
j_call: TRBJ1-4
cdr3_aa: ASSSLFGQGLNEKLF

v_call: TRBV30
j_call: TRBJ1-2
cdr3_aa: AWSVRISNYGYT

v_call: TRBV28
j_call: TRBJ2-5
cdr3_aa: ASSSSNRARNPKETQY

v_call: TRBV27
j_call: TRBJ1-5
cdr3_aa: ASGPLGQPQH

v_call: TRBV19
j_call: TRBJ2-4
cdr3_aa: ASSIGGSRVIQY

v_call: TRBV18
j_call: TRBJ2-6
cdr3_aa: ASSPGTPSGANVLT

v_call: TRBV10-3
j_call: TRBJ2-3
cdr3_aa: AISEDRRADTQY

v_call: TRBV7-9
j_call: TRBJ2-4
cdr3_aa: ASSLELAGPPGAKNIQY

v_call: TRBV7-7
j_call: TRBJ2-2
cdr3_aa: ASSFPGLNVNTGELF

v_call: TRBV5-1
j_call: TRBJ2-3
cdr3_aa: ASSLEAGPDTQY

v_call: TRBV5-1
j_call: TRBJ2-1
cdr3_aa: ASSFGGLYNEQF

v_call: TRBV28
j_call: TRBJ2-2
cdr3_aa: AGSQGFPGELF

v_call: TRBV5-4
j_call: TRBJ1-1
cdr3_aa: ASSLAPRRFGTEAF

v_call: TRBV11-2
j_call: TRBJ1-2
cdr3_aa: ASSSTGGGYT

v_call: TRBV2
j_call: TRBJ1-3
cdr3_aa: ASRSTGVRGNTIY

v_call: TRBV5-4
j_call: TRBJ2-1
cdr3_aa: ASTPGGGISGEQF

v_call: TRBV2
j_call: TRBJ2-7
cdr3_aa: ASSPKGTGEGYEQY

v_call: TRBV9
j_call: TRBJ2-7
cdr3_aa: ASSVGGTGAHEQY

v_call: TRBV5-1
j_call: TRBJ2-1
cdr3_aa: ASSLGSYNEQF

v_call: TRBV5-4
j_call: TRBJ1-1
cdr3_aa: ASSSGGRDTEAF

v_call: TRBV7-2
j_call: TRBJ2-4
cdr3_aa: ASSSLRGQGKNIQY

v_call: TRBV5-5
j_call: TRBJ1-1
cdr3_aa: ASSSRQGGTEAF

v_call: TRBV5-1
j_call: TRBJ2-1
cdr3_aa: ASSGLAGLDNEQF

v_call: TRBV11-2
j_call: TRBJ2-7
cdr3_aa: ASSLVARLLSYEQY

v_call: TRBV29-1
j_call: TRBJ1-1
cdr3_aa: SVQMPPGQRNTEAF

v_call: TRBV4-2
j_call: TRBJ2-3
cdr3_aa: ASSQGELAGSTDTQY

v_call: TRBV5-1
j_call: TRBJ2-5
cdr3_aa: ASSLRTGPRETQY

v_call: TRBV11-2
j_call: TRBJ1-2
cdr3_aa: ASSPDRGLYGYT

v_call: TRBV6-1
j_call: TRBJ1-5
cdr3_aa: ASSEYLSGTGFRQPQH

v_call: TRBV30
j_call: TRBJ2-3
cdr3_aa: AWSPRDQAY